This is a list of T cell receptor beta chains from one sample in a study of neurological immune-mediated disorders. TCRdb recomputed calls from the 5' RACE reads with MiXCR, one row per CDR3 protein. The sample contains some 43,000 distinct CDR3 sequences, roughly 2.5% of which appear only once. The sequenced material came from PBMCs. These receptors were taken from a man aged 30 to 39 with multiple sclerosis. The conserved cysteine and the conserved F or W are not part of the CDR3 here. D genes are given only for firm matches.

length	D	V	J	CDR3
13	-	TRBV27	TRBJ1-1	ASSLVSRVNTEAF
15	-	TRBV20-1	TRBJ2-6	SARDREGLAGANVLT
16	TRBD1	TRBV20-1	TRBJ2-6	SARSRRTGVSGANVLT
15	-	TRBV10-3	TRBJ2-3	AISESMRVLGTDTQY
13	-	TRBV20-1	TRBJ2-3	SAPAGLTSTDTQY
9	TRBD1	TRBV6-6	TRBJ1-4	ASSPGTALF
13	-	TRBV5-1	TRBJ2-5	ASSPTGAGRETQY
15	TRBD1	TRBV4-3	TRBJ1-4	ASSQTGQGQANEKLF
11	-	TRBV24-1	TRBJ2-3	ATSQDGTDTQY
10	-	TRBV12-3/TRBV12-4	TRBJ1-1	ASSPTGRTAF
13	TRBD1	TRBV7-3	TRBJ2-1	ASGDRGHLSDEQF
11	-	TRBV6-6	TRBJ2-7	ASSPPQPYEQY
12	TRBD1	TRBV7-3	TRBJ2-7	ASSLNQGAYEQY
13	-	TRBV7-2	TRBJ2-7	ASSLGRARAYEQY
13	TRBD1	TRBV7-7	TRBJ1-1	ASSSWTGGDTEAF
10	TRBD1	TRBV20-1	TRBJ1-5	SALQGAWPQH
15	TRBD2	TRBV5-5	TRBJ2-1	ASSFKLAARTYNEQF
12	-	TRBV20-1	TRBJ2-1	SAQDTGSTNEQF
11	TRBD1	TRBV6-4	TRBJ2-7	ASSPSGGYEQY
13	-	TRBV6-2/TRBV6-3	TRBJ2-7	ASFTGGSGSYEQY
11	TRBD1	TRBV20-1	TRBJ1-1	SAPGQENTEAF
13	-	TRBV4-1	TRBJ1-1	ASSQNPTGGTEAF
16	TRBD2	TRBV6-5	TRBJ2-1	ASSRGGAAASSYNEQF
12	TRBD1	TRBV9	TRBJ1-5	ASSVTGQNQPQH
11	-	TRBV10-3	TRBJ2-5	AISGGSGETQY
12	TRBD1	TRBV6-5	TRBJ2-7	ASRGTGRPNEQY
10	-	TRBV10-3	TRBJ2-7	AISVGLREQY
12	-	TRBV5-1	TRBJ2-5	ASSTRAPQETQY
11	-	TRBV5-1	TRBJ2-3	ASSLDDSDTQY
14	-	TRBV27	TRBJ2-1	ASSPFGTVSYNEQF
13	-	TRBV25-1	TRBJ2-7	ASSESQGGPYEQY
13	TRBD1	TRBV7-2	TRBJ1-2	ASTLHRGINYGYT
10	-	TRBV7-9	TRBJ2-5	ASNRWQETQY
10	-	TRBV12-3/TRBV12-4	TRBJ1-1	ASSFLQGEAF
10	TRBD1	TRBV20-1	TRBJ1-2	SALHGTAGYT
13	-	TRBV3-1	TRBJ2-3	ASSQVQGITDTQY
11	-	TRBV20-1	TRBJ2-3	SAPDGGRDTQY
11	-	TRBV20-1	TRBJ2-7	SLSRREAYEQY
11	TRBD2	TRBV20-1	TRBJ2-7	SARLAGAYEQY
10	-	TRBV29-1	TRBJ1-1	SVGSEGSEAF
15	-	TRBV5-1	TRBJ1-1	ASSLELGKGSRTEAF
10	-	TRBV20-1	TRBJ2-1	SAQAETNEQF
13	-	TRBV4-3	TRBJ1-1	ASSDLDRPNTEAF
14	-	TRBV7-6	TRBJ2-1	ASSLADSRLTNEQF
14	-	TRBV20-1	TRBJ2-5	SARALDLSSQETQY
12	-	TRBV4-1	TRBJ2-7	ASSQDLRVHEQY
11	TRBD1	TRBV20-1	TRBJ1-6	SARTGSNSPLH
13	-	TRBV12-3/TRBV12-4	TRBJ1-3	ASSLAVAFGNTIY
12	TRBD1	TRBV10-3	TRBJ2-1	AISRVTGDVEQF
14	TRBD2	TRBV27	TRBJ2-3	ASSPLGSGRTDTQY
14	-	TRBV3-1	TRBJ2-7	ASSLHQDRRSYEQY
14	-	TRBV5-5	TRBJ2-1	ASSHRPRDPPVEQF
14	-	TRBV10-2	TRBJ1-2	ASSGRGRLTNYGYT